This is a list of T cell receptor beta chains from one sample in a study of cytomegalovirus exposure and HLA in healthy donors. Here immunoSEQ multiplex PCR was the method, and the copy in TCRdb shows in-frame clones only, minus some. The data show over 130,000 clones, with approximately 79% seen just once and roughly 6.7% held by the top ten. Sequenced: PBMCs. These receptors were taken from a man over 45 in good health and CMV-seropositive. Each CDR3 is given with its conserved first and last residue. D genes are given only for firm matches. Some rows have no size entry. The others give once, few or many, or a class for an expanded clone.

>TRBJ2-5|NA|NA|TRBV19
TGTGCCAGTAGTATTGAAGGAGGTGAGACCCAGTACTTC
CASSIEGGETQYF
>TRBJ1-1|NA|TRBD1|TRBV18
TGTGCCAGCTCACCACCGTTTCGGACAGGGGGGACTGAAGCTTTCTTT
CASSPPFRTGGTEAFF
>TRBJ2-5|NA|TRBD1|TRBV30
TGTGCCTGGAGGGGACAGGGTAGAGAGACCCAGTACTTC
CAWRGQGRETQYF
>TRBJ2-7|NA|NA|TRBV12-5
TGTGCTAGTGGTTTCGACAGGTTTTCCGAGCAGTACTTC
CASGFDRFSEQYF
>TRBJ2-7|NA|NA|TRBV10-3
TGTGCCATCAGAAATATATCCTCCTACGAGCAGTACTTC
CAIRNISSYEQYF
>TRBJ2-2|once|TRBD1|TRBV5-6
TGTGCCAGCAGTATTCCGGGACAGGCGAACACCGGGGAGCTGTTTTTT
CASSIPGQANTGELFF
>TRBJ2-7|NA|NA|TRBV10-2
TGCGCCAGCAGTCAACTCGACTCCTACGAGCAGTACTTC
CASSQLDSYEQYF
>TRBJ2-3|NA|TRBD1|TRBV30
TGTGCCTGGAGTGGGAGCAGGGGGCGCAGATTAGATACGCAGTATTTT
CAWSGSRGRRLDTQYF
>TRBJ2-2|NA|NA|TRBV5-1
TGCGCCAGCCTTTGGGACATTAACACCGGGGAGCTGTTTTTT
CASLWDINTGELFF
>TRBJ2-5|NA|NA|TRBV29-1
TGCAGCGTTGACTTGGGTAGGAGGGAGACCCAGTACTTC
CSVDLGRRETQYF
>TRBJ1-6|NA|TRBD1|TRBV6-5
TGTGCCAGCAGTCCCCGGGACAGGGAGATTTCACCCCTCCACTTT
CASSPRDREISPLHF
>TRBJ2-1|NA|NA|TRBV5-4
TGTGCCAGCGGGGCGGGGAGCTCCTACAATGAGCAGTTCTTC
CASGAGSSYNEQFF
>TRBJ2-7|few|TRBD2|TRBV6-1
TGTGCCAGCGAATCCACCTCTAGCGGGAGCAACGAGCAGTACTTC
CASESTSSGSNEQYF
>TRBJ1-3|NA|NA|TRBV6-1
TGTGCCAGCCGGTTTTATTCTGGAAACACCATATATTTT
CASRFYSGNTIYF
>TRBJ2-1|NA|NA|TRBV7-3
TGTGCCAGCAGCTTGTGGACGGGGGAGGAGCAGTTCTTC
CASSLWTGEEQFF
>TRBJ2-7|NA|TRBD1|TRBV18
TGTGCCAGCTCACTTGGGACAGGGGGCTCCTACGAGCAGTACTTC
CASSLGTGGSYEQYF
>TRBJ1-4|NA|NA|TRBV28
TGTGCCAGCAGTTGGGGGAGGCAAAAACTGTTTTTT
CASSWGRQKLFF
>TRBJ2-7|few|NA|TRBV7-2
TGTGCCAGCAGCCCCCCGGCAGGGTTTAAGGACGAGCAGTACTTC
CASSPPAGFKDEQYF
>TRBJ2-2|once|TRBD2|TRBV5-4
TGTGCCAGCAGCTTAGCGGGAGGGGGCACCGGGGAGCTGCTTTTT
CASSLAGGGTGELLF
>TRBJ1-1|NA|NA|TRBV5-4
TGTGCCAGCAGCCTAATGGCGGGGTACACTGAAGCTTTCTTT
CASSLMAGYTEAFF
>TRBJ2-1|few|NA|TRBV9
TGTGCCAGCAGCGTAGTTCCGGGGGACAATGAGCAGTTCTTC
CASSVVPGDNEQFF
>TRBJ1-4|few|NA|TRBV28
TGTGCCAGCAACTTCCTCCGGAATGAAAAACTGTTTTTT
CASNFLRNEKLFF
>TRBJ2-5|NA|NA|TRBV21-1
TGTGCCAGCATACGGGAAGAGACCCAGTACTTC
CASIREETQYF
>TRBJ2-7|NA|TRBD1|TRBV6-1
TGTGCCAGCAGTGAAGGTCTTCCCGGGACAGGGGGCTACTACGAGCAGTACTTC
CASSEGLPGTGGYYEQYF